The sequence of this T cell receptor beta chain was determined in a study of T cell responses to AZD1222 COVID-19 vaccine. Overall study results and limits: Most donors were white British, females outnumbered males, and clonal diversity was possibly underestimated. Rises in breadth and depth of Spike-specific TCRs came after two AZD1222 doses.

Turning to this clone: The antigen remains unidentified.

Trimming removed 6 bases from V and 13 bases from J, with 18 bases in between. This CDR3 has 12 amino acids. Germline assignment: CDR1 MDHEN and CDR2 SYDVKM. Data came from immunoSEQ multiplex PCR; TCRdb stores just in-frame clones and leaves some out. The data show about 180,000 clones, almost 90% seen once. The V gene is TRBV28, the J gene TRBJ1-2; weak D call: TRBD1 (5 bases). The specimen comprised peripheral blood, sampled 28 days after the second AZD1222 dose. The sequence was obtained from an adult who received the AZD1222 COVID-19 vaccine. In DNA, the CDR3 is TGTGCCAGCAGCCGGAGCCTGAGGGACTGCACCTTC. This gives the protein CASSRSLRDCTF.